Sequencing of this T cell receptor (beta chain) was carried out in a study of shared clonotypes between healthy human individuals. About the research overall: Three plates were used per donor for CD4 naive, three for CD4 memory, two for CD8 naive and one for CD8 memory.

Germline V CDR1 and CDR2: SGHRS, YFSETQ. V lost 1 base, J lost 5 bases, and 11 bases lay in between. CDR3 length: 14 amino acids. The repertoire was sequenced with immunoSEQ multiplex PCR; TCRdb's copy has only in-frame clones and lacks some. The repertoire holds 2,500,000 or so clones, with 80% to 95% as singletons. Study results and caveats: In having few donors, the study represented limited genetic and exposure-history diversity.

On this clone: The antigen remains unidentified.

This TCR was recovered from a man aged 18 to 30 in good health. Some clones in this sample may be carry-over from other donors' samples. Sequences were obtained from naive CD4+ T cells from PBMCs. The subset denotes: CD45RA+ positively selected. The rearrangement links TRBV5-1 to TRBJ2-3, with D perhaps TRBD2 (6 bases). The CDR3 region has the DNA TGCGCCAGCAGCTTGATATCGGGAGTAGATACGCAGTATTTT. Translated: CASSLISGVDTQYF.